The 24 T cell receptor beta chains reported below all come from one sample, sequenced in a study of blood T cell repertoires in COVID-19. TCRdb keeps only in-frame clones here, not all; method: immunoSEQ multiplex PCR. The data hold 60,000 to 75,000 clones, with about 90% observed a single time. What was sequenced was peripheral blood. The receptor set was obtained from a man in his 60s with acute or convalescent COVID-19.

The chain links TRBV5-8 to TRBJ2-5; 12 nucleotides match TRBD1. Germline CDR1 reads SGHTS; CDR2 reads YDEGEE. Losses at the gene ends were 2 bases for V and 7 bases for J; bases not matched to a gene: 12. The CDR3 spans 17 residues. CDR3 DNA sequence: TGTGCCAGCAGCTTCCTCGGGACAGGGGGCGGACAGGTGACCCAGTACTTC. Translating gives CASSFLGTGGGQVTQYF.

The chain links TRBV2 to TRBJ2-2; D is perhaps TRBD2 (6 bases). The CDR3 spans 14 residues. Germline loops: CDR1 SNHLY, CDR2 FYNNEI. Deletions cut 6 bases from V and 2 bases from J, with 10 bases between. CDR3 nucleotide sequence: TGTGCCAGCAGGGGTGGACTAAACACCGGGGAGCTGTTTTTT. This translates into CASRGGLNTGELFF. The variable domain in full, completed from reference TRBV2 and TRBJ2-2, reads EPEVTQTPSHQVTQMGQEVILRCVPISNHLYFYWYRQILGQKVEFLVSFYNNEISEKSEIFDDQFSVERPDGSNFTLKIRSTKLEDSAMYFCASRGGLNTGELFFGEGSRLTVL.

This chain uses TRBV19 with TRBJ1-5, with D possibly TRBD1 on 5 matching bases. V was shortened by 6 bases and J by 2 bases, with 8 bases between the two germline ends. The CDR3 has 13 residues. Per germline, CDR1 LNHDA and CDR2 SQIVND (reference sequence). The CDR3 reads CASSRGGNQPQHF. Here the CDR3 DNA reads TGTGCCAGTAGCCGGGGGGGCAATCAGCCCCAGCATTTT.

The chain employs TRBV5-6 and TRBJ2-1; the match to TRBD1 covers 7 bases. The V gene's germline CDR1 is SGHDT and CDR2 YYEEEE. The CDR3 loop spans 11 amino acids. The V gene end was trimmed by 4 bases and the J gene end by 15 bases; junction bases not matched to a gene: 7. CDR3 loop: CASSAPGQRFF. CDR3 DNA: TGTGCCAGCAGCGCCCCGGGACAGAGGTTCTTC.

CDR3: CAGTGGPYGYTF. CDR3 DNA: TGTGCCGGGACAGGGGGTCCCTATGGCTACACCTTC. This chain joins TRBV30 and TRBJ1-2; 11 bases are shared with TRBD1. Germline V lookup: CDR1 GTSNPN, CDR2 SVGIG (reference sequence). This CDR3 is 12 amino acids long. V was pared by 8 bases and J by 4 bases, with 3 bases of the junction left unmatched.

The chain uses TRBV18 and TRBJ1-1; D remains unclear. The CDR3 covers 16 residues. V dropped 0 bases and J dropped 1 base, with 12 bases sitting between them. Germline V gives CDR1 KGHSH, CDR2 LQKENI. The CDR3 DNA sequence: TGTGCCAGCTCACCACCGAATTCCCAGCGGAACACTGAAGCTTTCTTT. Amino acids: CASSPPNSQRNTEAFF.

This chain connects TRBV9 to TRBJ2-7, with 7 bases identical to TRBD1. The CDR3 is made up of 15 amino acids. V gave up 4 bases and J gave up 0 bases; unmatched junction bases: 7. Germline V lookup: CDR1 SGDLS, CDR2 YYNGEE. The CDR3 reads CASSPETGSSYEQYF. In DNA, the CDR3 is TGTGCCAGCAGCCCCGAGACAGGGAGCTCCTACGAGCAGTACTTC.

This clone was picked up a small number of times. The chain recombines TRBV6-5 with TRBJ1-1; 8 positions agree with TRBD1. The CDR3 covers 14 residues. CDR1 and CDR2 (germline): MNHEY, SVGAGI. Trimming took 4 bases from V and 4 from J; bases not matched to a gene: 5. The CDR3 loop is CASSFQGATTEAFF. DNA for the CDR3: TGTGCCAGCAGTTTCCAGGGGGCTACCACTGAAGCTTTCTTT.

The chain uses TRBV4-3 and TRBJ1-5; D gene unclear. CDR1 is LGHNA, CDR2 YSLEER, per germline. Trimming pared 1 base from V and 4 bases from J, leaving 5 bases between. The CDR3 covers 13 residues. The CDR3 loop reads CASSQGLNQPQHF. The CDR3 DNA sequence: TGCGCCAGCAGCCAAGGACTGAATCAGCCCCAGCATTTT.

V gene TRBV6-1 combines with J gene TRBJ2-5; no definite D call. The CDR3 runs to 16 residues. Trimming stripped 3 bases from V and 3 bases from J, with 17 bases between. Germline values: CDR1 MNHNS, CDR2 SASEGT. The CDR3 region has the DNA TGTGCCAGCAGTGAGAGGTTTGGCACCCCCAAAGAGACCCAGTACTTC. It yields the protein CASSERFGTPKETQYF.

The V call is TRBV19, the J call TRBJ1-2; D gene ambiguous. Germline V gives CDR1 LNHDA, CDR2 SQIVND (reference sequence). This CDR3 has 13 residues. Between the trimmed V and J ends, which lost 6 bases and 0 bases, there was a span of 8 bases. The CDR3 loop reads CASRRGANYGYTF. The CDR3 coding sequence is TGTGCCAGTAGGAGAGGAGCTAACTATGGCTACACCTTC.

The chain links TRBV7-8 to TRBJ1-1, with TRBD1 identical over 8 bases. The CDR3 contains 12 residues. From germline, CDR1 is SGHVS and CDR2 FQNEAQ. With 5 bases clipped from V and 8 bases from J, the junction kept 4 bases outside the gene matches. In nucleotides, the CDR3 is TGTGCCAGCAGCCAACGGACAGGGGAAGCTTTCTTT. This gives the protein CASSQRTGEAFF.

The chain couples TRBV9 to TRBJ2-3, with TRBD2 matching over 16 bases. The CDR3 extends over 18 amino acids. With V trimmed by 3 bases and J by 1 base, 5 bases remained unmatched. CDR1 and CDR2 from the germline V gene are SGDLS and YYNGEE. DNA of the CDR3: TGTGCCAGCAGCGCAGGGACTAGCGGGGGGGGACGCACAGATACGCAGTATTTT. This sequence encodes CASSAGTSGGGRTDTQYF.

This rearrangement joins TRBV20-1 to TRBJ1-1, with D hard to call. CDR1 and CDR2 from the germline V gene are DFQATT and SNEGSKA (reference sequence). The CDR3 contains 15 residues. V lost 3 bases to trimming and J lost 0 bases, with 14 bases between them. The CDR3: CSASPPGFMNTEAFF. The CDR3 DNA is TGCAGTGCTAGTCCTCCAGGATTTATGAACACTGAAGCTTTCTTT.

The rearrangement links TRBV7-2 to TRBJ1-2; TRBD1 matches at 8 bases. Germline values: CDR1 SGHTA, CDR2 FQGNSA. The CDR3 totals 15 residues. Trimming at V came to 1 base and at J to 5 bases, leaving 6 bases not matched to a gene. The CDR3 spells CASSLEGGQDYGYTF. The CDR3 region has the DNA TGTGCCAGCAGCTTAGAGGGGGGACAGGATTATGGCTACACCTTC.

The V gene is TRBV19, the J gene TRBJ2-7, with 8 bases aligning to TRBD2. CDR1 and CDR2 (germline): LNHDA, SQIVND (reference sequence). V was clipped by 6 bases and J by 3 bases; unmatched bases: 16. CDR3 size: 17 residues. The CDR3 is CASRQDSLRTSRYEQYF. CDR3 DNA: TGTGCCAGTAGACAGGACAGTCTAAGGACTAGCCGCTACGAGCAGTACTTC.

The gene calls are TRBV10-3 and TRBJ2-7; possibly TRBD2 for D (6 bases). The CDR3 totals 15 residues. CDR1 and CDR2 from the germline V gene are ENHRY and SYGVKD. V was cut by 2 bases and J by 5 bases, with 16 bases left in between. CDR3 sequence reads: CAISEPDGTAHEQYF. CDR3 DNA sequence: TGTGCCATCAGTGAGCCTGACGGGACTGCCCACGAGCAGTACTTC.

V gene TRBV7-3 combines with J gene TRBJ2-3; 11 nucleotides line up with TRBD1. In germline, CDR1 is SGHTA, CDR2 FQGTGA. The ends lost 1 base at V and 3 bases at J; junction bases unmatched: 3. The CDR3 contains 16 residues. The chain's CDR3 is CASSLSGTGGTDTQYF. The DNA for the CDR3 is TGTGCCAGCAGCTTAAGCGGGACAGGGGGGACAGATACGCAGTATTTT.

This CDR3 reads CASSSSGTGESPLHF. The CDR3 DNA sequence: TGTGCCAGCAGTTCCTCCGGGACAGGGGAATCACCCCTCCACTTT. The rearrangement joins TRBV2 to TRBJ1-6; 10 bases map to TRBD1. Germline assignment: CDR1 SNHLY and CDR2 FYNNEI. This CDR3 is 15 amino acids long. V shed 5 bases and J 10 bases; nucleotides not matched to a gene: 8.

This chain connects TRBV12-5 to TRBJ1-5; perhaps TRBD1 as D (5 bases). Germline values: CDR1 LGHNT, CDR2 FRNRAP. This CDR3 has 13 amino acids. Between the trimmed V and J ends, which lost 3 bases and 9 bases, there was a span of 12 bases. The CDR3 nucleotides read TGTGCTAGTGGTTTAGCAGGGCCAGGGCCCCAGCATTTT. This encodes CASGLAGPGPQHF. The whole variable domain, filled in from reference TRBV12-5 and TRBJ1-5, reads DARVTQTPRHKVTEMGQEVTMRCQPILGHNTVFWYRQTMMQGLELLAYFRNRAPLDDSGMPKDRFSAEMPDATLATLKIQPSEPRDSAVYFCASGLAGPGPQHFGDGTRLSIL.

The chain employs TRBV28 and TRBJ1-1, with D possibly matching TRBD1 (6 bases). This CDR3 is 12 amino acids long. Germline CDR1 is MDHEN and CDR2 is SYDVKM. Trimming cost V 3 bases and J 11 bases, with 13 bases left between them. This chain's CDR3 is CASSFPGGRAFF. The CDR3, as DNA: TGTGCCAGCAGTTTTCCCGGGGGGCGCGCTTTCTTT.

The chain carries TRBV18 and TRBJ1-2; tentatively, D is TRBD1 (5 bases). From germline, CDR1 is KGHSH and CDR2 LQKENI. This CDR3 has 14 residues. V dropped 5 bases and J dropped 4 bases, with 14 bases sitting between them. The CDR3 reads CASSIPGGTYGYTF. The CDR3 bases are TGTGCCAGCTCAATACCGGGGGGAACCTATGGCTACACCTTC.

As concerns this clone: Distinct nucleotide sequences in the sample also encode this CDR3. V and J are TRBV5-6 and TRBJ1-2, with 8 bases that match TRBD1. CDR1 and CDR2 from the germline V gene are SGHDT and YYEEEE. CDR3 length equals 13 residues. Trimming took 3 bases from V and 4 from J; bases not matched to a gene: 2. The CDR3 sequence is CASSSGQGYGYTF. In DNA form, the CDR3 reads TGTGCCAGCAGCTCCGGACAGGGCTATGGCTACACCTTC.

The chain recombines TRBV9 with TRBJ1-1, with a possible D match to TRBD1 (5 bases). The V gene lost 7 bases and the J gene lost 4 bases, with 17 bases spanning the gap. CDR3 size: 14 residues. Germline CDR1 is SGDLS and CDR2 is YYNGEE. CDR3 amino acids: CASALSPGGTEAFF. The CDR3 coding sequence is TGTGCCAGCGCACTCAGCCCGGGGGGCACTGAAGCTTTCTTT.